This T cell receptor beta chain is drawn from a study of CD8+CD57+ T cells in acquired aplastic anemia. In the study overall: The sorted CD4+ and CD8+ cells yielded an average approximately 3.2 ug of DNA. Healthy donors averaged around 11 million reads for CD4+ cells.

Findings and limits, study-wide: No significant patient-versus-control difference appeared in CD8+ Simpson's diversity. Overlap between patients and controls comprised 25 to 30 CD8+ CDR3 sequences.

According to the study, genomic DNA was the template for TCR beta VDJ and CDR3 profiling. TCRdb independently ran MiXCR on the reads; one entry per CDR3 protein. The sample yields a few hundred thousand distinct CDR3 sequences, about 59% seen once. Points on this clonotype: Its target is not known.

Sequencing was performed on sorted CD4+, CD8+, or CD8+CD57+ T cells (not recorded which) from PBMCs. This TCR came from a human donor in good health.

The CDR3, as DNA: TGTGCCACCAGTGGCGTGGGGGCCACTGAAGCTTTCTTT. Its protein is CATSGVGATEAFF. The V call is TRBV24-1, the J call TRBJ1-1; possibly TRBD1 for D (6 bases). Germline assignment: CDR1 KGHDR and CDR2 SFDVKD. This CDR3 is 13 amino acids long. Trimming stripped 5 bases from V and 4 bases from J, with 10 bases between.